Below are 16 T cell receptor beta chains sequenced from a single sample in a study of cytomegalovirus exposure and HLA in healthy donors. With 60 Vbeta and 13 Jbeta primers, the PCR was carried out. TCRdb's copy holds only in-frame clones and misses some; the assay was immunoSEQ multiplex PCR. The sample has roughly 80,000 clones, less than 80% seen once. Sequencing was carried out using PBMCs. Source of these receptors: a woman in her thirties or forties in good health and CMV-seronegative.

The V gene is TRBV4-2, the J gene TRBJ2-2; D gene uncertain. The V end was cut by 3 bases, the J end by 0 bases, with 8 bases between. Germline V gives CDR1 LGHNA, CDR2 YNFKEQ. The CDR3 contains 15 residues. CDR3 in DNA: TGTGCCAGCAGCCACGGTGGAGCGAACACCGGGGAGCTGTTTTTT. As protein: CASSHGGANTGELFF.

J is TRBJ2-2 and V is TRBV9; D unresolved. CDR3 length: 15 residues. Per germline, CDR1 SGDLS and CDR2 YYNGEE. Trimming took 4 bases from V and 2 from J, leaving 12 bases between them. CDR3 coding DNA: TGTGCCAGCAGCCCTTTGAGAGTTAACACCGGGGAGCTGTTTTTT. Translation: CASSPLRVNTGELFF.

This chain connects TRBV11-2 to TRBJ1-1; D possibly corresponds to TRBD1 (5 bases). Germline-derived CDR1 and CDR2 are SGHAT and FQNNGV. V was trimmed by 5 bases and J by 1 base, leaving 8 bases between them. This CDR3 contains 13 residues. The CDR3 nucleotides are TGTGCCAGCAGCGCTGACAGGAACACTGAAGCTTTCTTT. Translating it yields CASSADRNTEAFF.

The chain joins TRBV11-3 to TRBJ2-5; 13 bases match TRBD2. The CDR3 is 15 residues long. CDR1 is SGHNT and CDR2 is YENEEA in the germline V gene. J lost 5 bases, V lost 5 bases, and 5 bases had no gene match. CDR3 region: CASSLRTSGSETQYF. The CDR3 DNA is TGTGCCAGCAGCCTAAGGACTAGCGGGAGTGAGACCCAGTACTTC.

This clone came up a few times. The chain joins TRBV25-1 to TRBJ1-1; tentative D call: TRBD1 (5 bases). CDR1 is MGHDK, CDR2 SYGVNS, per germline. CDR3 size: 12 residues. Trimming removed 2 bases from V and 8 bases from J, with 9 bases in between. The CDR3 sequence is CASSEPAGEAFF. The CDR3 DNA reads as TGTGCCAGCAGTGAACCCGCAGGGGAAGCTTTCTTT.

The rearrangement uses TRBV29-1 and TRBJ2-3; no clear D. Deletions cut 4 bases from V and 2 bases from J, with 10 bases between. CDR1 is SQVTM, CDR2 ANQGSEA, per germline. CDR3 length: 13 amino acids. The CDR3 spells CSVAGAHTDTQYF. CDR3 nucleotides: TGCAGCGTTGCCGGAGCTCACACAGATACGCAGTATTTT.

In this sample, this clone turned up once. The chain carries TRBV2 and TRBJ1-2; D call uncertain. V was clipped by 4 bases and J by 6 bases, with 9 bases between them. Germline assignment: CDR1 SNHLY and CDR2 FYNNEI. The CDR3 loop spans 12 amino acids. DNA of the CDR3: TGTGCCAGCAGTGTTGAGGTCCATGGCTACACCTTC. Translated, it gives CASSVEVHGYTF. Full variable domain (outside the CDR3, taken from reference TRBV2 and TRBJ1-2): EPEVTQTPSHQVTQMGQEVILRCVPISNHLYFYWYRQILGQKVEFLVSFYNNEISEKSEIFDDQFSVERPDGSNFTLKIRSTKLEDSAMYFCASSVEVHGYTFGSGTRLTVV.

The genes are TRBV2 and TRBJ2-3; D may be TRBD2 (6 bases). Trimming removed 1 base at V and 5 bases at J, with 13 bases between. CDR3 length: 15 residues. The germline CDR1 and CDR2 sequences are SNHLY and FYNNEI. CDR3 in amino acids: CASSEGLANRDTQYF. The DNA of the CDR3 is TGTGCCAGCAGTGAAGGGCTAGCGAACCGAGATACGCAGTATTTT.

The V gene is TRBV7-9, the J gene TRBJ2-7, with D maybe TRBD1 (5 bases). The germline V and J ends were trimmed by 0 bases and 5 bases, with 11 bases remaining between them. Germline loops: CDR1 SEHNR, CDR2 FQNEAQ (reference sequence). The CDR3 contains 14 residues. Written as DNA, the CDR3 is TGTGCCAGCAGCTTAGCCCAGGGTAAGCACGAGCAGTACTTC. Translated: CASSLAQGKHEQYF.

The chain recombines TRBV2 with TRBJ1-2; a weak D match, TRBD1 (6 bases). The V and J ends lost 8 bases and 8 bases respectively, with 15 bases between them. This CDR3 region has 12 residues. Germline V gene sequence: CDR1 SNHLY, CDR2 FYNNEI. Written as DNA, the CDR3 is TGTGCCAGCGAACAGGGAGCTTTCGGCTACACCTTC. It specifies CASEQGAFGYTF.

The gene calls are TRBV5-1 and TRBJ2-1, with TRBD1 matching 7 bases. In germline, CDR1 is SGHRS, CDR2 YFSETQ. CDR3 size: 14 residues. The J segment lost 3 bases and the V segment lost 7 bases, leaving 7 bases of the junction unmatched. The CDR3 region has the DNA TGCGCCAGCTCCGGTGGGGACAGCTACAATGAGCAGTTCTTC. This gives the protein CASSGGDSYNEQFF.

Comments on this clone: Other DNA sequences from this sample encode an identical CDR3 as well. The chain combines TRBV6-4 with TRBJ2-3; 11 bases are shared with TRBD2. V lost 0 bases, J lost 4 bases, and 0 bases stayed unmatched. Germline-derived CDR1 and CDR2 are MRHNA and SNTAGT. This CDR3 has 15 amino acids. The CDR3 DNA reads TGTGCCAGCAGTGACTCTAGCGGGGGGGCAGATACGCAGTATTTT. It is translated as CASSDSSGGADTQYF.

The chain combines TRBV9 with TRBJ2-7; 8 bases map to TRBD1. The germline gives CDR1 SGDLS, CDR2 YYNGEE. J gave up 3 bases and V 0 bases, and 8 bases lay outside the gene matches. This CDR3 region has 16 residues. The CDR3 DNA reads TGTGCCAGCAGCGTAGGGGGTAGGGACAGGAACTACGAGCAGTACTTC. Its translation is CASSVGGRDRNYEQYF.

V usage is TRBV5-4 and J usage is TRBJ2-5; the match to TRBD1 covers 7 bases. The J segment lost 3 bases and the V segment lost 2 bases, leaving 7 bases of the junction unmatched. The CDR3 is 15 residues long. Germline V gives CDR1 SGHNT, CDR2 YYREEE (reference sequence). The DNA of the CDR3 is TGTGCCAGCAGCTTACCGGGACAGTTAGAAGAGACCCAGTACTTC. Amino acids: CASSLPGQLEETQYF.

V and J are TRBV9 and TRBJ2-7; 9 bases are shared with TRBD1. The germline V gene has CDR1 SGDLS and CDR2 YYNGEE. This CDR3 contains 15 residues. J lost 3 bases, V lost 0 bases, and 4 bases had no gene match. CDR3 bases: TGTGCCAGCAGCGTAGACGGGACAGGGCTCTACGAGCAGTACTTC. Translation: CASSVDGTGLYEQYF.

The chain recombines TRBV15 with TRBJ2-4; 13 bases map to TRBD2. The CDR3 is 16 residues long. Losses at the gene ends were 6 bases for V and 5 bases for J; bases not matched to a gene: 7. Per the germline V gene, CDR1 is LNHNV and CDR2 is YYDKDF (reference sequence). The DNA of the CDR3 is TGTGCCACCAGAAAACTAGCGGGAGGGCCTCAAAACATTCAGTACTTC. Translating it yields CATRKLAGGPQNIQYF.